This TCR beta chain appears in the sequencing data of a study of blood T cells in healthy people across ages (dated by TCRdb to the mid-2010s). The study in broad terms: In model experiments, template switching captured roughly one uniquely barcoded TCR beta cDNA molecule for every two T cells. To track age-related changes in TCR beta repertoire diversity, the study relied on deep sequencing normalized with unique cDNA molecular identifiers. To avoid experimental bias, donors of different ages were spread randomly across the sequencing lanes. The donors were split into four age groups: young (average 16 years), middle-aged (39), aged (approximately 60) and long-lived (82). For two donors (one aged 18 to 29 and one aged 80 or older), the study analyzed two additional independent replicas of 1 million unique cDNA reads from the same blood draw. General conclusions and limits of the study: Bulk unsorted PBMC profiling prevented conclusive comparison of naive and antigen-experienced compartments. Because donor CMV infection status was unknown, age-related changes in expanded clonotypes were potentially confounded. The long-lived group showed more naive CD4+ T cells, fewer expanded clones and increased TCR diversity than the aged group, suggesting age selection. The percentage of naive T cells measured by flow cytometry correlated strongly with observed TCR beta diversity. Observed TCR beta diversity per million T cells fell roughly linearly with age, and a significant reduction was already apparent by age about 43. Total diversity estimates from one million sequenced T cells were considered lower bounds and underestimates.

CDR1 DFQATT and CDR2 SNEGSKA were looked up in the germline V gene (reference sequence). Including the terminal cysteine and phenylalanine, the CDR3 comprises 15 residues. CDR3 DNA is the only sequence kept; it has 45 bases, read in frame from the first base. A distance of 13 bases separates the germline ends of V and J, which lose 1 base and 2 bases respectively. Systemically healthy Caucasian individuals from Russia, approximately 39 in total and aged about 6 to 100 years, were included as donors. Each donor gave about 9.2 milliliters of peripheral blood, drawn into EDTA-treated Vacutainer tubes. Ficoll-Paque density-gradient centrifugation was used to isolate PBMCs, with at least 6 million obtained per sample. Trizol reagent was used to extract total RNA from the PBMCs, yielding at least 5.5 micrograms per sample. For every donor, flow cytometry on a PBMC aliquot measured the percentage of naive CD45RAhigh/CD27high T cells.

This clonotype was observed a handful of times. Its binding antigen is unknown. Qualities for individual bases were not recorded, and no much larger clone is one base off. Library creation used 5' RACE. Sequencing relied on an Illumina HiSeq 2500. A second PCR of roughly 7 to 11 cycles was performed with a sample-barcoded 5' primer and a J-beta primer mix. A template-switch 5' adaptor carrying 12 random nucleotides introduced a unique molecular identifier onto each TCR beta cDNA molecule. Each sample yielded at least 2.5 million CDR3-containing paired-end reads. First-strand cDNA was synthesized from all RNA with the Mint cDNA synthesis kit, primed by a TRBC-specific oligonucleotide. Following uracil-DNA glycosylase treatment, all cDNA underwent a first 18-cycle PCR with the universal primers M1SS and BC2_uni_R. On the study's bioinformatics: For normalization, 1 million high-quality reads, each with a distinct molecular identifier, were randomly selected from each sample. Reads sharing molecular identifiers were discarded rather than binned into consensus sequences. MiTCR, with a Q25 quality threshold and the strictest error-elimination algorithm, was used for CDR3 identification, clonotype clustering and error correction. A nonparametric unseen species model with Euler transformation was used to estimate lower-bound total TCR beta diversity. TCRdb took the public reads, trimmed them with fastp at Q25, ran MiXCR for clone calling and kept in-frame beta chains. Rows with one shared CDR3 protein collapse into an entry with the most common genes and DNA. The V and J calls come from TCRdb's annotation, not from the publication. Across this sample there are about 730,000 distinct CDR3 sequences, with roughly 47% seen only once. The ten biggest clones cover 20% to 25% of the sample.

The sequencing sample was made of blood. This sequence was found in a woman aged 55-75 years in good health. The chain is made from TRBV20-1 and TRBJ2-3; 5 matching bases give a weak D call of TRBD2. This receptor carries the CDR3 CSARAGSAYTDTQYF. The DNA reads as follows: TGCAGTGCTAGAGCGGGGAGCGCTTACACAGATACGCAGTATTTT.